The subject of this entry is one T cell receptor (beta chain). Its antigen is unknown. Just one base apart from a much larger clone, this may be a read error. The record originates from a study of cytomegalovirus exposure and HLA in healthy donors. Across the study: The 120 validation repertoires matched the approximately 700 first-cohort repertoires in platform, a later analysis reported.

Sequencing was performed with immunoSEQ multiplex PCR; in TCRdb, only in-frame clones are kept and a portion is missing. The sample holds tens of thousands of clones, 85% seen once. The study's findings and limits: The authors listed 150 to 200 TCR beta chains as cytomegalovirus-associated.

The CDR3 extends over 15 amino acids. Trimming at V came to 5 bases and at J to 0 bases, leaving 1 base not matched to a gene. Germline V gives CDR1 MNHEY, CDR2 SMNVEV (reference sequence). The chain recombines TRBV27 with TRBJ2-1; TRBD1 matches at 10 bases. This TCR was sampled from a man aged 18 to 29 in good health and CMV-seropositive. The sequencing sample was made of PBMCs. The CDR3 DNA follows: TGTGCCAGCAGTCGGACAGGGGGCTCCTACAATGAGCAGTTCTTC. Its protein product is CASSRTGGSYNEQFF.